This T cell receptor beta chain was captured by sequencing in a study of T cells in localized non-small cell lung cancer. Overall study findings and caveats: Adjacent lung held a median roughly 50 of the top 100 tumor clones. Sequencing was limited to one tumor region, leaving the possibility of heterogeneity open. Highest T cell clonality was seen in uninvolved adjacent lung, surpassing that measured in tumor.

Points on this clone: Antigen specificity is unknown.

Here immunoSEQ multiplex PCR was the method, and the copy in TCRdb shows in-frame clones only, minus some. The sample has fewer than 35,000 clones; roughly 91% are singletons. The clonotype was recovered from a female donor over 55 with stage I lung adenocarcinoma. The sample in question was peripheral blood, obtained before any cancer treatment.

The CDR3 protein is CAISPGPLAGGEQYF. For the CDR3, the DNA is TGTGCCATCAGCCCCGGGCCACTAGCGGGAGGGGAGCAGTACTTC. The chain links TRBV10-3 to TRBJ2-7, with 13 positions matching TRBD2. The CDR3 consists of 15 residues. Trimming removed 6 bases from V and 7 bases from J; junction bases left unmatched: 9. Germline values: CDR1 ENHRY, CDR2 SYGVKD.